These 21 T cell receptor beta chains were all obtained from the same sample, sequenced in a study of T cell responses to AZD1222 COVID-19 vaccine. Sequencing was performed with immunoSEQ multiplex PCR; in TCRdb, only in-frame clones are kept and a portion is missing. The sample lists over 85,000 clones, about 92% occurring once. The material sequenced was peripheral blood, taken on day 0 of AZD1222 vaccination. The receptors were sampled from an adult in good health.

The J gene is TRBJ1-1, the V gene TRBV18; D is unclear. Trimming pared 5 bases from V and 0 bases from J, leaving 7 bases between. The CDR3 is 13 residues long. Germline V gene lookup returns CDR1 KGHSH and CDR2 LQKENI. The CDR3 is CASSDGVNTEAFF. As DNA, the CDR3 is TGTGCCAGCTCAGATGGGGTGAACACTGAAGCTTTCTTT. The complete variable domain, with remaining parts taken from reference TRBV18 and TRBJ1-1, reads NAGVMQNPRHLVRRRGQEARLRCSPMKGHSHVYWYRQLPEEGLKFMVYLQKENIIDESGMPKERFSAEFPKEGPSILRIQQVVRGDSAAYFCASSDGVNTEAFFGQGTRLTVV.

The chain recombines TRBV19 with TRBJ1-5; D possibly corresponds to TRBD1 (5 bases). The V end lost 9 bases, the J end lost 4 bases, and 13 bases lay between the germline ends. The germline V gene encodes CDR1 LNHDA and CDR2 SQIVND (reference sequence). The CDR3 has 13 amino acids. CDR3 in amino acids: CASGVGVNQPQHF. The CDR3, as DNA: TGTGCCAGCGGGGTAGGGGTTAATCAGCCCCAGCATTTT.

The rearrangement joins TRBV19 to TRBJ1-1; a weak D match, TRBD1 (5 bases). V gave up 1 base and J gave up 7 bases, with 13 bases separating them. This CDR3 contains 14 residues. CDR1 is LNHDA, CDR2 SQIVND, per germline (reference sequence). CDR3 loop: CASSIVQGLGEAFF. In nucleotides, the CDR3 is TGTGCCAGTAGTATAGTGCAGGGTCTTGGTGAAGCTTTCTTT.

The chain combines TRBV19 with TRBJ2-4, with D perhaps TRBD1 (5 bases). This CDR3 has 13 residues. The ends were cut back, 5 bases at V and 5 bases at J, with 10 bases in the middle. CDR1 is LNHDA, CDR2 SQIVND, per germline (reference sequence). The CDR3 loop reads CASSPRDENIQYF. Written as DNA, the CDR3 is TGTGCCAGTAGTCCCAGGGATGAAAACATTCAGTACTTC.

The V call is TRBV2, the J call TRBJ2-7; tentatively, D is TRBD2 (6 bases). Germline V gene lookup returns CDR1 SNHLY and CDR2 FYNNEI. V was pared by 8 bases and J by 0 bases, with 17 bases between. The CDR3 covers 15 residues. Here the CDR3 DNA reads TGTGCCAGCTGGGGGGAGGAGACATTCTCCTACGAGCAGTACTTC. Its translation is CASWGEETFSYEQYF.

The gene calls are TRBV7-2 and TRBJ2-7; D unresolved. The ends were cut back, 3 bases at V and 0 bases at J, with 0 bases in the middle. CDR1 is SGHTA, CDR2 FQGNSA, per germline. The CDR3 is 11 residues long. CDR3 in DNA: TGTGCCAGCAGCTTCTCCTACGAGCAGTACTTC. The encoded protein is CASSFSYEQYF.

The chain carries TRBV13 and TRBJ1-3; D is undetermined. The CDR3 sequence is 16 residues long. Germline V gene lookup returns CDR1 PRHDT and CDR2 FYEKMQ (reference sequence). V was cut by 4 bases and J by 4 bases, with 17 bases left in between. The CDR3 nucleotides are TGTGCCAGCAGCTACGCCTCCCCTATGCGGGGAAACACCATATATTTT. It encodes CASSYASPMRGNTIYF.

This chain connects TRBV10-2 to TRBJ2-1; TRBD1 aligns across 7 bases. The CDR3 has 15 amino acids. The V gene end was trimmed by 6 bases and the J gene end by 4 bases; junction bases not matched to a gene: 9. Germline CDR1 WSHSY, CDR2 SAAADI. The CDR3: CASRGSRTGYNEQFF. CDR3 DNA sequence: TGCGCCAGCAGAGGATCTCGGACAGGTTACAATGAGCAGTTCTTC.

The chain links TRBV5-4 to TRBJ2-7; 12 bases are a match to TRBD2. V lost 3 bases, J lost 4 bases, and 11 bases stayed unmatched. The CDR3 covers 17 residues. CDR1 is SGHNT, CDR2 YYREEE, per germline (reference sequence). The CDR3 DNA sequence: TGTGCCAGCAGCTCCAGGACTAGCGGGACAAGTAGGTACGAGCAGTACTTC. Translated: CASSSRTSGTSRYEQYF.

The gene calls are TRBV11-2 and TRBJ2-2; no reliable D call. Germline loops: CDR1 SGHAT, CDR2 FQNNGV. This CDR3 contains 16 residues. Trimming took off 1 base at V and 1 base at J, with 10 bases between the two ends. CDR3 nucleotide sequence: TGTGCCAGCAGCTTAGCCAGCCTCGGGAACACCGGGGAGCTGTTTTTT. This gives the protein CASSLASLGNTGELFF. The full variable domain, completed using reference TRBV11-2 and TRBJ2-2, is EAGVAQSPRYKIIEKRQSVAFWCNPISGHATLYWYQQILGQGPKLLIQFQNNGVVDDSQLPKDRFSAERLKGVDSTLKIQPAKLEDSAVYLCASSLASLGNTGELFFGEGSRLTVL.

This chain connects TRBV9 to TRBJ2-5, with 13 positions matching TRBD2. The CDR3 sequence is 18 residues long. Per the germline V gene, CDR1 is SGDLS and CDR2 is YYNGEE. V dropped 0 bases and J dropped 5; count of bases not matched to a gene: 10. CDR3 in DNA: TGTGCCAGCAGCGTAGATGGGACTAGCGGGGCTTTGAGGGAGACCCAGTACTTC. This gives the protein CASSVDGTSGALRETQYF.

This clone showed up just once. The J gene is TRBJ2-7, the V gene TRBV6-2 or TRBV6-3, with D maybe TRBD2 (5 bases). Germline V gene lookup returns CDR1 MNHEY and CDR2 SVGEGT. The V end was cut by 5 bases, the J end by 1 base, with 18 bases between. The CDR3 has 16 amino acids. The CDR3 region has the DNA TGTGCCAGCAGTAACCCAGCACTAGTAGATTCCTACGAGCAGTACTTC. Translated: CASSNPALVDSYEQYF.

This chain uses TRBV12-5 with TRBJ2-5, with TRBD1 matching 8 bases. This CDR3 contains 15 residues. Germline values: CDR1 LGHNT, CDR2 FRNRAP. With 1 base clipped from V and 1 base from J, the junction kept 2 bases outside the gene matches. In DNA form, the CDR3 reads TGTGCTAGTGGTTTGGACCAGGGGGCCCAAGAGACCCAGTACTTC. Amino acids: CASGLDQGAQETQYF. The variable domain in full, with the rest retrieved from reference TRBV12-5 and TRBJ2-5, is DARVTQTPRHKVTEMGQEVTMRCQPILGHNTVFWYRQTMMQGLELLAYFRNRAPLDDSGMPKDRFSAEMPDATLATLKIQPSEPRDSAVYFCASGLDQGAQETQYFGPGTRLLVL.

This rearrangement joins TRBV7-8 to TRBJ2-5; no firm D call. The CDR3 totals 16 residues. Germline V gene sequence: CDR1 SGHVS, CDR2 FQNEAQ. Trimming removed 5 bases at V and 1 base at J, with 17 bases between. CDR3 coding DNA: TGTGCCAGCAGCACCTCCGTCTTTTCGCCCCAAGAGACCCAGTACTTC. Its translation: CASSTSVFSPQETQYF. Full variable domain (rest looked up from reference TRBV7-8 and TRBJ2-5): GAGVSQSPRYKVAKRGQDVALRCDPISGHVSLFWYQQALGQGPEFLTYFQNEAQLDKSGLPSDRFFAERPEGSVSTLKIQRTQQEDSAVYLCASSTSVFSPQETQYFGPGTRLLVL.

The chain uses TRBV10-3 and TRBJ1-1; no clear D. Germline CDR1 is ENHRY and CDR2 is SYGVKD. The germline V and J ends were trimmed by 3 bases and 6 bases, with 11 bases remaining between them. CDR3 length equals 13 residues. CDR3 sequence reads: CAISERDRAEAFF. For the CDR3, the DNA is TGTGCCATCAGTGAAAGGGATAGGGCTGAAGCTTTCTTT.

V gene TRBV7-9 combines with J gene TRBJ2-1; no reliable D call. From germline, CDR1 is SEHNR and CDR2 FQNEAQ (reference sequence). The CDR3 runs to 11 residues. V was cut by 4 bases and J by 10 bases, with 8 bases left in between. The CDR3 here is CASSSGGEQFF. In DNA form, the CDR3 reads TGTGCCAGCAGCTCGGGCGGCGAGCAGTTCTTC.

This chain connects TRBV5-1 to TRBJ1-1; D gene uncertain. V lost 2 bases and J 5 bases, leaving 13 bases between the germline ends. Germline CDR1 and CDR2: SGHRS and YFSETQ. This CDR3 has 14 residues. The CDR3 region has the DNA TGCGCCAGCAGCTTAAAGGGTTATAGGACTGAAGCTTTCTTT. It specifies CASSLKGYRTEAFF.

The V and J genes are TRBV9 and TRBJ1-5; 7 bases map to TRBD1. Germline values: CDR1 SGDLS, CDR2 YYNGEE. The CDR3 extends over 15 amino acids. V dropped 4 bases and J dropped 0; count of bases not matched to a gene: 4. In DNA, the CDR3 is TGTGCCAGCAGCAAGACAGGGAATAGCAATCAGCCCCAGCATTTT. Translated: CASSKTGNSNQPQHF.

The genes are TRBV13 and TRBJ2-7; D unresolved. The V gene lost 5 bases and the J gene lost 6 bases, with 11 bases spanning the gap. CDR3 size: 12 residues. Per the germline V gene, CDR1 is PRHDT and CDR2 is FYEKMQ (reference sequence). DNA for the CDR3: TGTGCCAGCAGCCGCGACGGAAGCGAGCAGTACTTC. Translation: CASSRDGSEQYF.

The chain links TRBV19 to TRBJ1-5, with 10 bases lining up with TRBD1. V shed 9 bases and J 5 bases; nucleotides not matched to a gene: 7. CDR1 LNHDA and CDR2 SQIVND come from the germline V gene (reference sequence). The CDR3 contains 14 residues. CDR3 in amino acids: CASRRQGAHQPQHF. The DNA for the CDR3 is TGTGCCAGCCGGAGACAGGGGGCACATCAGCCCCAGCATTTT.

The CDR3 spells CASSFIYSGANVLTF. The CDR3 nucleotides are TGTGCCAGCAGTTTCATTTACTCTGGGGCCAACGTCCTGACTTTC. The gene calls are TRBV28 and TRBJ2-6; D remains ambiguous. CDR1 and CDR2 from the germline V gene are MDHEN and SYDVKM. V lost 3 bases to trimming and J lost 0 bases, with 6 bases between them. The CDR3 sequence is 15 residues long. Full variable domain (remainder filled in from reference TRBV28 and TRBJ2-6): DVKVTQSSRYLVKRTGEKVFLECVQDMDHENMFWYRQDPGLGLRLIYFSYDVKMKEKGDIPEGYSVSREKKERFSLILESASTNQTSMYLCASSFIYSGANVLTFGAGSRLTVL.